A single sample gave rise to the 29 T cell receptor beta chains below, sequenced in a study of radiation and T cells in renal cell carcinoma. As to time point: baseline pretreatment blood. Sample treatment: 15 Gy SBRT to primary tumor, nephrectomy 4 weeks later. Assay: immunoSEQ multiplex PCR; the TCRdb copy retains only in-frame clones and omits some. This table holds 85,000 to 100,000 clones, 86% found once. The sample in question was blood, obtained from a patient whose treatment included radiotherapy and nephrectomy. The receptors were gathered from a man aged 50-60 years with renal cell carcinoma.

The chain joins TRBV4-2 to TRBJ2-2, with 10 bases lining up with TRBD1. Losses at the gene ends were 0 bases for V and 6 bases for J; bases not matched to a gene: 7. The CDR3 is made up of 17 amino acids. Germline CDR1 is LGHNA and CDR2 is YNFKEQ. The CDR3 nucleotides are TGTGCCAGCAGCCAAGAAGGTCTGGGACAGGGGCCCGGGGAGCTGTTTTTT. Translated, it gives CASSQEGLGQGPGELFF.

The genes are TRBV6-5 and TRBJ2-7; 8 bases match TRBD1. Germline CDR1 reads MNHEY; CDR2 reads SVGAGI. The V gene end was trimmed by 6 bases and the J gene end by 0 bases; junction bases not matched to a gene: 4. This CDR3 contains 14 residues. CDR3 nucleotide sequence: TGTGCCAGCAGCAGGGGGCCCAGCTCCTACGAGCAGTACTTC. Its translation is CASSRGPSSYEQYF.

The chain recombines TRBV27 with TRBJ1-2; TRBD1 might be the D (6 bases). V lost 2 bases and J 3 bases, leaving 13 bases between the germline ends. Germline CDR1 and CDR2: MNHEY and SMNVEV (reference sequence). The CDR3 is made up of 15 amino acids. CDR3 bases: TGTGCCAGCAGTTTAGAGGGGGTGGGCGACTATGGCTACACCTTC. Residues: CASSLEGVGDYGYTF.

The rearrangement uses TRBV2 and TRBJ2-7; 11 bases are a match to TRBD2. After removal of 9 bases from V and 4 bases from J, the junction contained 8 bases not matched to a gene. Looked up from germline, CDR1 is SNHLY and CDR2 is FYNNEI. The length of the CDR3 is 14 residues. The CDR3 region has the DNA TGTGCCAGTTCTCTAGCGGGAGGTAAATACGAGCAGTACTTC. Encoded protein: CASSLAGGKYEQYF.

This sequence joins TRBV27 and TRBJ2-1; either TRBD1 or TRBD2 may supply D (5 bases each). Deletions cut 7 bases from V and 3 bases from J, with 16 bases between. The germline CDR1 and CDR2 sequences are MNHEY and SMNVEV (reference sequence). There are 15 residues in the CDR3. DNA of the CDR3: TGTGCCAGCACCCCAGGGCCAGCGGACTACAATGAGCAGTTCTTC. Protein product: CASTPGPADYNEQFF.

The V gene is TRBV9, the J gene TRBJ2-7; 10 nucleotides line up with TRBD2. The V gene end was trimmed by 4 bases and the J gene end by 3 bases; junction bases not matched to a gene: 7. The CDR3 runs to 15 residues. Germline CDR1 is SGDLS and CDR2 is YYNGEE. CDR3 region: CASSLGLAEDYEQYF. CDR3 coding DNA: TGTGCCAGCAGCCTCGGACTAGCGGAGGACTACGAGCAGTACTTC.

Note on this clone: A junction boundary mismatches the germline segment, possibly from a read error. The rearrangement joins TRBV7-7 to TRBJ1-1; TRBD1 is a possible D gene (5 bases). Germline lookup yields CDR1 SSHAT and CDR2 FNYEAQ (reference sequence). The CDR3 runs 14 residues. Here the CDR3 DNA reads TGTGCTAGCAGCCCTATAAGGGGAAGCGCTGAAGCTTTCTTT. Encoded protein: CASSPIRGSAEAFF.

The chain joins TRBV2 to TRBJ1-6; weak D call: TRBD1 (5 bases). The V end lost 0 bases, the J end lost 7 bases, and 10 bases lay between the germline ends. The CDR3 is made up of 15 amino acids. CDR1 and CDR2 (germline): SNHLY, FYNNEI. CDR3 bases: TGTGCCAGCAGTGAAGCGTTAAGGGGAAATTCACCCCTCCACTTT. Translated: CASSEALRGNSPLHF.

This clone was observed a handful of times. The chain is built from TRBV30 and TRBJ1-5; no firm D call. Germline V lookup: CDR1 GTSNPN, CDR2 SVGIG (reference sequence). The CDR3 is made up of 16 amino acids. Trimming left V 5 bases short and J 0 bases short, with 17 bases between. CDR3 in DNA: TGTGCCTGGTCAAGGAGCTACGATTATAGCAATCAGCCCCAGCATTTT. It codes for CAWSRSYDYSNQPQHF. Together with reference TRBV30 and TRBJ1-5, the CDR3 gives the full variable domain: SQTIHQWPATLVQPVGSPLSLECTVEGTSNPNLYWYRQAAGRGLQLLFYSVGIGQISSEVPQNLSASRPQDRQFILSSKKLLLSDSGFYLCAWSRSYDYSNQPQHFGDGTRLSIL.

The genes are TRBV11-2 and TRBJ2-7, with TRBD1 matching over 9 bases. Germline V gene data show CDR1 as SGHAT and CDR2 as FQNNGV. The CDR3 is 15 amino acids. J lost 9 bases, V lost 1 base, and 10 bases had no gene match. The CDR3 loop reads CASSLGLTGGFGQYF. CDR3 sequence (DNA): TGTGCCAGCAGCTTAGGGTTGACAGGGGGTTTTGGGCAGTACTTC. Using reference TRBV11-2 and TRBJ2-7 for the parts outside the CDR3, the full variable domain is EAGVAQSPRYKIIEKRQSVAFWCNPISGHATLYWYQQILGQGPKLLIQFQNNGVVDDSQLPKDRFSAERLKGVDSTLKIQPAKLEDSAVYLCASSLGLTGGFGQYFGPGTRLTVT.

This sequence joins TRBV27 and TRBJ1-2, with 7 bases that match TRBD1. CDR3 length equals 17 residues. Germline-derived CDR1 and CDR2 are MNHEY and SMNVEV (reference sequence). The ends lost 5 bases at V and 2 bases at J; junction bases unmatched: 14. The CDR3 is CASSAHSLGGFNYGYTF. CDR3 in DNA: TGTGCCAGCAGTGCCCATAGCCTAGGGGGCTTCAACTATGGCTACACCTTC.

The chain employs TRBV19 and TRBJ2-7; 7 nucleotides agree with TRBD1. The V gene end was trimmed by 5 bases and the J gene end by 2 bases; junction bases not matched to a gene: 9. The CDR3 is 15 amino acids. CDR1 LNHDA and CDR2 SQIVND come from the germline V gene (reference sequence). The CDR3 coding sequence is TGTGCCAGTAGTCTTTGGGACAGTATCCCCTACGAGCAGTACTTC. Translating it yields CASSLWDSIPYEQYF.

V and J are TRBV14 and TRBJ1-2, with TRBD1 matching over 8 bases. The CDR3 has 16 amino acids. Germline V gene data show CDR1 as SGHDN and CDR2 as FVKESK. With V trimmed by 3 bases and J by 2 bases, 8 bases remained unmatched. The CDR3 protein is CASSQNPGQANYGYTF. The CDR3 DNA reads as TGTGCCAGCAGCCAGAACCCGGGACAGGCGAACTATGGCTACACCTTC.

V and J are TRBV4-2 and TRBJ2-2; perhaps TRBD2 as D (5 bases). This CDR3 has 17 residues. Trimming left V 0 bases short and J 7 bases short, with 18 bases between. Germline assignment: CDR1 LGHNA and CDR2 YNFKEQ. The CDR3 DNA reads TGTGCCAGCAGCCAAGACCCCCTAGCCGGTTCGAACGGGGAGCTGTTTTTT. Protein: CASSQDPLAGSNGELFF.

This clone appeared once. In DNA, the CDR3 is TGCAGCGTTGAGAAGGACAGCAACTACGAGCAGTACTTC. Residues: CSVEKDSNYEQYF. V gene TRBV29-1 combines with J gene TRBJ2-7; a weak D match, TRBD1 (6 bases). The germline CDR1 and CDR2 sequences are SQVTM and ANQGSEA. V was clipped by 3 bases and J by 3 bases, with 12 bases between them. The CDR3 extends over 13 amino acids.

This sequence joins TRBV6-1 and TRBJ2-2; no clear D. The V gene's germline CDR1 is MNHNS and CDR2 SASEGT. V was trimmed by 5 bases and J by 3 bases, leaving 10 bases between them. The CDR3 covers 14 residues. CDR3: CASSITRYTGELFF. The CDR3 DNA sequence: TGTGCCAGCAGTATCACTCGATACACCGGGGAGCTGTTTTTT.

The chain joins TRBV29-1 to TRBJ2-7; D may be TRBD1 (5 bases). Germline V gives CDR1 SQVTM, CDR2 ANQGSEA. V was shortened by 4 bases and J by 0 bases, with 10 bases between the two germline ends. This CDR3 is 13 amino acids long. CDR3 DNA: TGCAGCGTTGTATTTGACAGCTCCTACGAGCAGTACTTC. Protein product: CSVVFDSSYEQYF.

The CDR3 nucleotides read TGTGCCAGCAGCACGGGACAGGGGAATTCACCCCTCCACTTT. Residues: CASSTGQGNSPLHF. The chain is built from TRBV7-8 and TRBJ1-6, with 10 bases fitting TRBD1. Trimming removed 5 bases from V and 7 bases from J; junction bases left unmatched: 2. Looked up from germline, CDR1 is SGHVS and CDR2 is FQNEAQ. The CDR3 consists of 14 residues. The full variable domain, its missing parts supplied by reference TRBV7-8 and TRBJ1-6, is GAGVSQSPRYKVAKRGQDVALRCDPISGHVSLFWYQQALGQGPEFLTYFQNEAQLDKSGLPSDRFFAERPEGSVSTLKIQRTQQEDSAVYLCASSTGQGNSPLHFGNGTRLTVT.

This clone has a single count. The rearrangement joins TRBV7-9 to TRBJ1-3; tentatively, D is TRBD1 (6 bases). Per germline, CDR1 SEHNR and CDR2 FQNEAQ (reference sequence). The CDR3 sequence is 15 residues long. The V and J ends lost 2 bases and 8 bases respectively, with 16 bases between them. CDR3 sequence: CASSLWGTPGDTIYF. CDR3 in DNA: TGTGCCAGCAGCTTATGGGGGACCCCAGGGGACACCATATATTTT.

DNA of the CDR3: TGTGCCAGCAGCTTTGACTCATCCTACGAGCAGTACTTC. Translating gives CASSFDSSYEQYF. The chain recombines TRBV7-2 with TRBJ2-7; unclear D gene. V was pared by 3 bases and J by 1 base, with 7 bases between. The CDR3 covers 13 residues. CDR1 SGHTA and CDR2 FQGNSA come from the germline V gene.

The chain combines TRBV21-1 with TRBJ2-7; TRBD1 is the table's D call and was not checked against the DNA. TRBV21-1 is a recognized pseudogene. This CDR3 is built from 11 residues. The CDR3 spells CASGDTYEQYF. CDR3 DNA: TGTGCCAGCGGGGACACCTACGAGCAGTACTTC.

This clone has a single count. J is TRBJ2-7 and V is TRBV11-2; D call uncertain. Germline V CDR1 and CDR2: SGHAT, FQNNGV. This CDR3 has 13 residues. Trimming removed 2 bases from V and 4 bases from J, with 9 bases in between. CDR3 nucleotide sequence: TGTGCCAGCAGCTTAATATCGGGTTACGAGCAGTACTTC. This sequence encodes CASSLISGYEQYF.

The chain is built from TRBV6-5 and TRBJ1-1; possibly TRBD1 for D (5 bases). CDR3 size: 13 residues. V shed 8 bases and J shed 10 bases, with 20 bases lying between them. From germline, CDR1 is MNHEY and CDR2 SVGAGI. The CDR3 DNA reads as TGTGCCAGCGGGCGGGGGTCGGAACAGAGAGCTTTCTTT. The encoded protein is CASGRGSEQRAFF.

The CDR3 reads CASWSNYGYTF. The CDR3 coding sequence is TGTGCCAGCTGGTCTAACTATGGCTACACCTTC. The chain is built from TRBV6-1 and TRBJ1-2; no clear D gene. Germline CDR1 is MNHNS and CDR2 is SASEGT. Trimming cost V 8 bases and J 0 bases, with 4 bases left between them. The CDR3 covers 11 residues.

The rearrangement links TRBV6-5 to TRBJ1-1; no reliable D call. The CDR3 covers 15 residues. Germline-derived CDR1 and CDR2 are MNHEY and SVGAGI. Deletions cut 4 bases from V and 0 bases from J, with 12 bases between. In DNA, the CDR3 is TGTGCCAGCAGTTCGGATGGGCGCATGAACACTGAAGCTTTCTTT. Protein: CASSSDGRMNTEAFF.

The chain is built from TRBV7-9 and TRBJ2-3, with a tentative D call TRBD1 (5 bases). Trimming stripped 5 bases from V and 0 bases from J, with 12 bases between. CDR1 is SEHNR, CDR2 FQNEAQ, per germline (reference sequence). The CDR3 is 15 residues long. The CDR3 DNA reads as TGTGCCAGCAGCAGTAACAGGAAAAGCACAGATACGCAGTATTTT. Translating it yields CASSSNRKSTDTQYF.

The table lists this clone with a count of one. The CDR3 spells CATSRERSGGANVLTF. Here the CDR3 DNA reads TGTGCCACCAGCAGAGAACGTTCGGGAGGGGCCAACGTCCTGACTTTC. The chain joins TRBV15 to TRBJ2-6; a weak D match, TRBD2 (5 bases). The CDR3 spans 16 residues. Trimming took 0 bases from V and 4 from J, leaving 10 bases between them. Germline CDR1 is LNHNV and CDR2 is YYDKDF (reference sequence).

The chain combines TRBV11-1 with TRBJ2-1; TRBD2 agrees at 14 bases. CDR3 length: 16 amino acids. Per the germline V gene, CDR1 is SGHAT and CDR2 is FQDESV (reference sequence). Trimming at V came to 5 bases and at J to 6 bases, leaving 6 bases not matched to a gene. CDR3 in DNA: TGTGCCAGCAGCCGGACTAGCGGGAGGTACGGCAATGAGCAGTTCTTC. As protein: CASSRTSGRYGNEQFF.

The gene calls are TRBV5-1 and TRBJ1-4, with a possible D match to TRBD1 (5 bases). V shed 0 bases and J shed 0 bases, with 18 bases lying between them. This CDR3 comprises 19 residues. CDR1 SGHRS and CDR2 YFSETQ come from the germline V gene. The CDR3 sequence: CASSLAPGGISATNEKLFF. CDR3 sequence (DNA): TGCGCCAGCAGCTTGGCCCCCGGGGGGATAAGCGCAACTAATGAAAAACTGTTTTTT.